This T cell receptor (beta chain) was retrieved from a study of T cell repertoires in cytomegalovirus infection. Across the whole study: An indication of both CMV infection and matching HLA type came from public TCR beta signatures.

The table lists this clonotype with many counts. Its specificity is unknown. TCRdb analysed the reads with MiXCR anew, one entry per CDR3 protein. The sample yields about 460,000 distinct CDR3 sequences, 10% to 12% seen once. Findings and caveats of the study: CMV-specific HLA-C-restricted TCR beta clonotypes dominated the ex vivo response. Public TCR beta family frequency separated CMV-and-HLA carriers, including in an independent cohort.

The ends were cut back, 3 bases at V and 7 bases at J, with 13 bases in the middle. CDR1 is MGHDK, CDR2 SYGVNS, per germline. The CDR3 consists of 13 residues. The clonotype originates from a human donor in good health (CMV status not recorded). Some clones in this sample may be carry-over from other donors' samples. This chain uses TRBV25-1 with TRBJ2-7; D might be TRBD1 (6 bases). Sequenced input: PBMCs. DNA of the CDR3: TGTGCCAGCAGTGAGAGGGGGTGGGGAGAGCAGTACTTC. Amino acids: CASSERGWGEQYF.